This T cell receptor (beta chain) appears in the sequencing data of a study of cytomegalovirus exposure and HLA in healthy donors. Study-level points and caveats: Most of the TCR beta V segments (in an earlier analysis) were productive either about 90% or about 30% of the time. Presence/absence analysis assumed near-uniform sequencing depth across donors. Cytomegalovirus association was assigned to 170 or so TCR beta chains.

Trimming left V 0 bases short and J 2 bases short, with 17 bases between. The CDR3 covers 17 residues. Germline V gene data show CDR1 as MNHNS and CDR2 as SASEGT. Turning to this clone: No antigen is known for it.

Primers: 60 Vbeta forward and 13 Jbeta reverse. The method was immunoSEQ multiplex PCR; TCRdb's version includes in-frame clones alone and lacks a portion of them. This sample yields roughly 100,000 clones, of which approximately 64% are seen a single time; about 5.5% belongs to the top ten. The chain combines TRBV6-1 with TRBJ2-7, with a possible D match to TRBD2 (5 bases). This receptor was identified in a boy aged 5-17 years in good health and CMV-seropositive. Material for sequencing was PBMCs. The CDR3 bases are TGTGCCAGCAGTGAAGCGTATTCGGGAATAACCGCCTACGAGCAGTACTTC. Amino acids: CASSEAYSGITAYEQYF.